This T cell receptor (beta chain) comes out of a study of T cell responses to AZD1222 COVID-19 vaccine. Here immunoSEQ multiplex PCR was the method, and the copy in TCRdb shows in-frame clones only, minus some. Among about 160,000 clones listed, approximately 94% were seen once. Germline lookup yields CDR1 MNHEY and CDR2 SMNVEV (reference sequence). The V gene end was trimmed by 5 bases and the J gene end by 0 bases; junction bases not matched to a gene: 6. CDR3 length: 16 amino acids. The TCR originated in an adult who received the AZD1222 COVID-19 vaccine. The sample in question was peripheral blood, obtained 28 days after the second AZD1222 dose. The chain employs TRBV27 and TRBJ2-1; 8 bases map to TRBD2. CDR3 in DNA: TGTGCCAGCAGTCTCAGCGGGGGAGTCTCCTACAATGAGCAGTTCTTC. Translated, it gives CASSLSGGVSYNEQFF.